Listed below are T cell receptor beta chains from one sample, sequenced in a study of vaccination effects on CD4 cells after COVID-19. No antigens are known for them. The repertoire was sequenced with immunoSEQ multiplex PCR; TCRdb's copy has only in-frame clones and lacks some. The table shows approximately 45,000 clones, with approximately 81% occurring only once. The sample was CD4+ T cells from PBMCs cultured without peptide, taken before COVID-19 vaccination. All receptors come from a human donor who had a prior SARS-CoV-2 infection. The CDR3 runs from the conserved cysteine through the conserved F or W. D genes are given only for firm matches. For some rows the clone size is stated as once, few or many, or as a class when expanded; others skip it.

v_gene	abundance	j_gene	d_gene	CDR3aa	CDR3nt
TRBV10-3	NA	TRBJ1-4	NA	CAISESTRGEDEKLFF	TGTGCCATCAGTGAGTCGACTCGAGGCGAGGATGAAAAACTGTTTTTT
TRBV4-2	few	TRBJ2-7	TRBD2	CASSSRLAGGYEQYF	TGTGCCAGCAGCTCCCGACTAGCGGGGGGCTACGAGCAGTACTTC
TRBV5-1	NA	TRBJ2-1	NA	CASSSDSTYNEQFF	TGCGCCAGCAGCTCCGATTCGACCTACAATGAGCAGTTCTTC
TRBV6-6	few	TRBJ1-6	NA	CASSYTDGADALHF	TGTGCCAGCAGTTACACGGACGGCGCGGACGCCCTCCACTTT
TRBV5-1	NA	TRBJ1-1	NA	CASSLDPREEGYTEAFF	TGCGCCAGCAGCTTGGACCCCAGGGAAGAAGGGTACACTGAAGCTTTCTTT
TRBV11-1	NA	TRBJ1-2	NA	CASSLGADYGYTF	TGTGCCAGCAGCTTAGGAGCAGACTATGGCTACACCTTC
TRBV2	NA	TRBJ1-5	TRBD1	CASSVQGAGQPQHF	TGTGCCAGCAGTGTACAGGGGGCGGGTCAGCCCCAGCATTTT
TRBV12-3/TRBV12-4	NA	TRBJ1-3	NA	CASSPSSGNTIYF	TGTGCCAGCAGCCCCTCCTCTGGAAACACCATATATTTT
TRBV4-1	NA	TRBJ2-7	TRBD1	CASSQRDSYEQYF	TGCGCCAGCAGCCAAAGGGACAGCTACGAGCAGTACTTC
TRBV11-3	NA	TRBJ2-5	NA	CASSLGWVGETQYF	TGTGCCAGCAGCTTAGGTTGGGTGGGCGAGACCCAGTACTTC
TRBV7-2	NA	TRBJ2-7	TRBD2	CASSPRRTSGYEQYF	TGTGCCAGCAGCCCGAGAAGGACTAGCGGCTACGAGCAGTACTTC
TRBV11-3	NA	TRBJ2-7	TRBD2	CASSPGGGLQGSYEQYF	TGTGCCAGCAGCCCGGGGGGAGGTCTACAAGGCTCCTACGAGCAGTACTTC
TRBV15	NA	TRBJ2-2	TRBD1	CATSVTGFTGELFF	TGTGCCACCAGCGTGACAGGGTTTACCGGGGAGCTGTTTTTT
TRBV5-1	NA	TRBJ2-5	TRBD2	CASSFGLAGEETQYF	TGCGCCAGCAGCTTCGGGCTAGCGGGGGAAGAGACCCAGTACTTC
TRBV6-4	NA	TRBJ2-3	TRBD1	CASPNRGLCTDTQYF	TGTGCCAGCCCTAACAGGGGGCTGTGCACAGATACGCAGTATTTT
TRBV6-5	NA	TRBJ1-2	TRBD1	CASSPTGDYGYTF	TGTGCCAGCAGTCCAACAGGGGACTATGGCTACACCTTC
TRBV4-3	NA	TRBJ2-5	NA	CASSQEWGEETQYF	TGCGCCAGCAGCCAGGAGTGGGGGGAGGAGACCCAGTACTTC
TRBV9	NA	TRBJ2-3	NA	CASSVDAISTDTQYF	TGTGCCAGCAGCGTAGACGCCATTAGCACAGATACGCAGTATTTT
TRBV2	NA	TRBJ1-1	TRBD1	CASSDRTGSTEAFF	TGTGCCAGCAGTGACCGGACAGGGAGCACTGAAGCTTTCTTT
TRBV18	NA	TRBJ2-3	TRBD1	CASSPLSLRQGPADTQYF	TGTGCCAGCTCACCACTTTCTTTGCGACAGGGGCCCGCAGATACGCAGTATTTT
TRBV19	once	TRBJ1-1	TRBD1	CASEDREAEAFF	TGTGCCAGCGAAGACAGGGAAGCTGAAGCTTTCTTT
TRBV4-1	NA	TRBJ2-7	TRBD1	CASSQIPGTGGNEQYF	TGCGCCAGCAGCCAAATTCCCGGGACAGGGGGCAACGAGCAGTACTTC
TRBV9	NA	TRBJ1-3	NA	CASSINLNTIYF	TGTGCCAGCAGCATCAACTTAAACACCATATATTTT
TRBV9	NA	TRBJ2-7	TRBD2	CASSVGTSGVYEQYF	TGTGCCAGCAGCGTAGGGACTAGCGGAGTCTACGAGCAGTACTTC
TRBV6-2/TRBV6-3	NA	TRBJ1-1	NA	CASSYGHITGLNTEAFF	TGTGCCAGCAGTTACGGCCACATAACAGGGTTGAACACTGAAGCTTTCTTT
TRBV3-1/TRBV3-2	NA	TRBJ1-1	NA	CASSQELGRRAFF	TGTGCCAGCAGCCAAGAATTAGGGAGGAGAGCTTTCTTT
TRBV4-2	NA	TRBJ2-1	TRBD2	CASSQDSAGEDNEQFF	TGTGCCAGCAGCCAAGATTCGGCGGGAGAAGACAATGAGCAGTTCTTC
TRBV19	NA	TRBJ2-4	NA	CASSMGGAVGNIQYF	TGTGCCAGTAGTATGGGTGGAGCGGTGGGTAACATTCAGTACTTC
TRBV3-1/TRBV3-2	NA	TRBJ2-7	NA	CASSQPGASEQYF	TGTGCCAGCAGCCAACCCGGGGCGAGCGAGCAGTACTTC
TRBV4-2	NA	TRBJ1-3	NA	CASSQDAGAVGAFENTIYF	TGTGCCAGCAGCCAAGATGCCGGGGCGGTGGGTGCATTCGAAAACACCATATATTTT
TRBV6-5	NA	TRBJ2-7	TRBD1	CASSPPPGTGEQYF	TGTGCCAGCAGTCCCCCCCCAGGGACAGGCGAGCAGTACTTC
TRBV4-3	NA	TRBJ1-4	NA	CASSPGVATNEKLFF	TGCGCCAGCAGCCCCGGGGTTGCAACTAATGAAAAACTGTTTTTT
TRBV11-1	NA	TRBJ2-5	NA	CASSLVEKTQYF	TGTGCCAGCAGCTTGGTCGAGAAGACCCAGTACTTC
TRBV7-8	NA	TRBJ2-7	NA	CASSSLGSYEQYF	TGTGCCAGCAGCTCGCTGGGGTCCTACGAGCAGTACTTC
TRBV5-1	NA	TRBJ1-4	NA	CASSTDWGEKLFF	TGCGCCAGCAGCACCGACTGGGGGGAAAAACTGTTTTTT
TRBV7-9	once	TRBJ2-1	TRBD2	CASSFRLAGDSQLIGEQFF	TGTGCCAGCAGCTTCCGACTAGCGGGGGACTCGCAACTTATAGGGGAGCAGTTCTTC
TRBV5-4	NA	TRBJ1-2	NA	CASRYGTGTFYGYTF	TGTGCCAGCAGATACGGGACGGGAACCTTTTATGGCTACACCTTC
TRBV11-3	NA	TRBJ2-5	TRBD2	CASSDLGGRARETQYF	TGTGCCAGCAGTGACCTGGGGGGGAGGGCCCGAGAGACCCAGTACTTC
TRBV5-1	once	TRBJ1-1	TRBD1	CASSFRIQGANTEAFF	TGCGCCAGCAGCTTTCGAATACAGGGGGCTAACACTGAAGCTTTCTTT
TRBV3-1/TRBV3-2	few	TRBJ2-7	NA	CASSQAGTYEQYF	TGTGCCAGCAGCCAAGCCGGGACGTACGAGCAGTACTTC
TRBV11-3	NA	TRBJ1-1	NA	CASSLDLNTEAFF	TGTGCCAGCAGCTTAGATTTAAACACTGAAGCTTTCTTT
TRBV4-2	few	TRBJ2-7	TRBD2	CASSQLLAGGYEQYF	TGTGCCAGCAGCCAGCTACTAGCGGGGGGCTACGAGCAGTACTTC
TRBV2	NA	TRBJ1-5	NA	CASSREGGNQPQHF	TGTGCCAGCAGTAGGGAAGGGGGCAATCAGCCCCAGCATTTT